Only a few counts were recorded for the clone carrying this T cell receptor beta chain. The antigen is unknown. The sample belongs to a study of response to subunit inactivated influenza vaccine. Germline V gene lookup returns CDR1 KGHSH and CDR2 LQKENI. The CDR3 loop spans 16 amino acids. The germline V and J ends were trimmed by 0 bases and 0 bases, with 8 bases remaining between them. Via MiXCR, TCRdb re-called the RT-PCR reads, giving one row per CDR3 protein. The sample yields 710,000 or so distinct CDR3 sequences, about 15% seen once. Notes on the study in general: Each seasonal influenza vaccination recruits few new T cells, the authors suggested.

This chain connects TRBV18 to TRBJ2-2; D is ambiguous. The sequenced sample was PBMCs from blood, obtained roughly 13 days after vaccination. This TCR came from a man over 45 who received an inactivated influenza vaccine. This CDR3 is CASSPPMGPNTGELFF. The CDR3 nucleotides are TGTGCCAGCTCACCACCGATGGGTCCGAACACCGGGGAGCTGTTTTTT. The entire variable domain, with the rest obtained from reference TRBV18 and TRBJ2-2, is as follows: NAGVMQNPRHLVRRRGQEARLRCSPMKGHSHVYWYRQLPEEGLKFMVYLQKENIIDESGMPKERFSAEFPKEGPSILRIQQVVRGDSAAYFCASSPPMGPNTGELFFGEGSRLTVL.